This T cell receptor beta chain derives from a study of blood T cell repertoires in COVID-19. Study summary: T cells, B-cell-depleted T cells, or PBMCs supplied cDNA or gDNA.

Those who participated ranged in age from roughly 18 to 89 years and resided in under 25 US areas. Participants had their cohort set by participant-reported clinical history. The CDR3 runs to 13 residues. CDR1 MNHEY and CDR2 SVGAGI come from the germline V gene. V lost 4 bases to trimming and J lost 12 bases, with 16 bases between them. This table comes from immunoSEQ multiplex PCR, and its TCRdb copy is limited to in-frame clones, with some not included. The sample carries approximately 160,000 clones, approximately 82% recorded once. The origin of this receptor is a woman in her fifties or sixties who had recovered from COVID-19. Input material: PBMCs or T cells enriched from blood (not recorded which). V gene TRBV6-5 combines with J gene TRBJ2-1; TRBD2 might be the D (5 bases). CDR3 region: CASSLSLTGGQFF. CDR3 sequence (DNA): TGTGCCAGCAGTTTGTCTCTTACCGGAGGGCAGTTCTTC.